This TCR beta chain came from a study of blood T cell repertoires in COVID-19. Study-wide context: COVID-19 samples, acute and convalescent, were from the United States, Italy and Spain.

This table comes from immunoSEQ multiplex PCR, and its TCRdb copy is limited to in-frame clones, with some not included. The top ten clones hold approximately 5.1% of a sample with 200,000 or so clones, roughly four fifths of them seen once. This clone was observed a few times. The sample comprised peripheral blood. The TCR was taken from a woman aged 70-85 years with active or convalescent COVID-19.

The CDR3 spells CASSYSGQLSNYGYTF. The CDR3 coding sequence is TGTGCCAGCAGTTACTCGGGACAGCTCTCTAACTATGGCTACACCTTC. The gene calls are TRBV6-5 and TRBJ1-2, with 7 positions matching TRBD1. Germline CDR1 reads MNHEY; CDR2 reads SVGAGI. Losses at the gene ends were 0 bases for V and 0 bases for J; bases not matched to a gene: 4. CDR3 length: 16 residues.